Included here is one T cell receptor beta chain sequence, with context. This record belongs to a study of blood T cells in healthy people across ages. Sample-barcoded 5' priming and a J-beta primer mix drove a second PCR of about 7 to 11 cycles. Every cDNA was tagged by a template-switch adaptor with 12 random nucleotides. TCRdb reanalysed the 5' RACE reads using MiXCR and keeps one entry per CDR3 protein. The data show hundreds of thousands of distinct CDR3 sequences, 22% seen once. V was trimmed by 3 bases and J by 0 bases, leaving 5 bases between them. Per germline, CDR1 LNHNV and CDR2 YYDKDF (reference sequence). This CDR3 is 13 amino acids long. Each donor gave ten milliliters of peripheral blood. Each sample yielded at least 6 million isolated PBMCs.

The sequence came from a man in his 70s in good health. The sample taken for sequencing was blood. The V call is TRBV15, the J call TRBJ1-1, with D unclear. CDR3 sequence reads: CATSRRVNTEAFF. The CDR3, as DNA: TGTGCCACCAGCAGGCGGGTGAACACTGAAGCTTTCTTT.